This T cell receptor beta chain was sequenced for a study of blood T cell repertoires in COVID-19. Study-wide context: Each recovered donor of Cohort 3 presented with two negative PCRs, clearance, or symptom resolution.

In the original analysis: Counts of nucleated cells, estimated from reference gene primer amplification, were obtained. Profiling relied on immunoSEQ multiplex PCR, and the TCRdb table lists in-frame clones only, not all of them. V, J and clone size were drawn from that table, and D and trimming were deduced from the DNA. Of 300,000 to 450,000 clones listed, around 87% are singletons. The CDR3 extends over 14 amino acids. Germline loops: CDR1 LGHDT, CDR2 YNNKEL (reference sequence). V dropped 3 bases and J dropped 10 bases, with 13 bases sitting between them. The TCR comes from a man aged 40-50 years in a cohort exposed to, infected with or recovered from COVID-19 (not recorded which). The V gene is TRBV3-1 (or the pseudogene TRBV3-2), the J gene TRBJ1-6, with D maybe TRBD1 (5 bases). Sample: PBMCs or T cells enriched from blood (not recorded which). CDR3 sequence reads: CASSQQRGDSPLHF. DNA for the CDR3: TGTGCCAGCAGCCAGCAAAGGGGTGACTCACCCCTCCACTTT.